This entry lists 10 T cell receptor beta chains sequenced from one sample in a study of cytomegalovirus exposure and HLA in healthy donors. Primers included in the PCR were 60 Vbeta and 13 Jbeta primers. Profiled with immunoSEQ multiplex PCR; TCRdb holds only in-frame clones, not every one. The data show over 150,000 clones, with about 71% seen just once and about 2.7% held by the top ten. Sequenced sample: PBMCs. These receptors were collected from a woman in her twenties or thirties in good health and CMV-seronegative.

On this clone itself: One end of the junction is discordant with germline, which a read error may explain. This chain joins TRBV7-7 and TRBJ1-4; tentative D call: TRBD1 (5 bases). The CDR3 sequence is 14 residues long. Germline CDR1 reads SSHAT; CDR2 reads FNYEAQ (reference sequence). CDR3 bases: TGTGCTAGCAGCTTACCCAGGGTGAATGAAAAACTGTTTTTT. It translates to CASSLPRVNEKLFF.

V usage is TRBV5-1 and J usage is TRBJ1-2; D is uncertain. Looked up from germline, CDR1 is SGHRS and CDR2 is YFSETQ. The V gene lost 0 bases and the J gene lost 1 base, with 7 bases spanning the gap. This CDR3 spans 14 amino acids. The chain's CDR3 is CASSLAQINYGYTF. In DNA, the CDR3 is TGCGCCAGCAGCTTGGCACAGATTAACTATGGCTACACCTTC.

The chain uses TRBV6-5 and TRBJ2-2; D is uncertain. CDR1 MNHEY and CDR2 SVGAGI come from the germline V gene. The CDR3 is made up of 12 amino acids. V was cut by 8 bases and J by 2 bases, with 6 bases left in between. CDR3 coding DNA: TGTGCCAGCGGGCTCAACACCGGGGAGCTGTTTTTT. Translating it yields CASGLNTGELFF.

CDR3 in amino acids: CSVASGTSGDTQYF. CDR3 DNA sequence: TGCAGCGTCGCCTCCGGGACTAGTGGAGATACGCAGTATTTT. The V gene is TRBV29-1, the J gene TRBJ2-3; 8 positions agree with TRBD2. CDR1 is SQVTM and CDR2 is ANQGSEA in the germline V gene. The CDR3 spans 14 residues. With V trimmed by 6 bases and J by 5 bases, 10 bases remained unmatched.

This chain uses TRBV4-1 with TRBJ2-2, with D perhaps matching TRBD1 (5 bases). The CDR3 covers 14 residues. Per germline, CDR1 MGHRA and CDR2 YSYEKL. V was trimmed by 2 bases and J by 10 bases, leaving 14 bases between them. This CDR3 is CASSQIQGFAELFF. CDR3 nucleotides: TGCGCCAGCAGCCAAATTCAGGGTTTCGCGGAGCTGTTTTTT.

Here the CDR3 reads CASGLRGTPYNEQFF. The CDR3 bases are TGTGCCAGCGGGCTTCGGGGGACCCCCTACAATGAGCAGTTCTTC. This rearrangement joins TRBV27 to TRBJ2-1; D is perhaps TRBD2 (6 bases). Looked up from germline, CDR1 is MNHEY and CDR2 is SMNVEV (reference sequence). The CDR3 has 15 residues. V was shortened by 8 bases and J by 2 bases, with 16 bases between the two germline ends.

This sequence joins TRBV4-1 and TRBJ2-6; D remains ambiguous. Trimming took off 1 base at V and 0 bases at J, with 10 bases between the two ends. The germline CDR1 and CDR2 sequences are MGHRA and YSYEKL. CDR3 size: 17 residues. The CDR3 reads CASSQGRLNSGANVLTF. CDR3 DNA sequence: TGCGCCAGCAGCCAAGGTCGACTGAACTCTGGGGCCAACGTCCTGACTTTC.

The V and J genes are TRBV5-6 and TRBJ2-5; TRBD1 matches 12 bases. Unmatched junction bases numbered 4, after V lost 3 bases and J lost 4 bases. This CDR3 has 15 amino acids. Germline-derived CDR1 and CDR2 are SGHDT and YYEEEE. CDR3 bases: TGTGCCAGCAGCTCGGGACAGGGGGCTAGAGAGACCCAGTACTTC. It codes for CASSSGQGARETQYF. Based on the CDR3 plus reference TRBV5-6 and TRBJ2-5, the full variable domain is DAGVTQSPTHLIKTRGQQVTLRCSPKSGHDTVSWYQQALGQGPQFIFQYYEEEERQRGNFPDRFSGHQFPNYSSELNVNALLLGDSALYLCASSSGQGARETQYFGPGTRLLVL.

The chain has TRBV28 and TRBJ1-4; D is unresolved. CDR3 length: 15 residues. Trimming removed 2 bases at V and 3 bases at J, with 10 bases between. Germline CDR1 and CDR2: MDHEN and SYDVKM. The DNA for the CDR3 is TGTGCCAGCAGTTTAGGCGGGGAGGCTAATGAAAAACTGTTTTTT. Translation gives CASSLGGEANEKLFF.

The chain couples TRBV5-1 to TRBJ2-3, with a tentative D call TRBD1 (6 bases). The CDR3 spans 15 residues. The V end lost 4 bases, the J end lost 2 bases, and 14 bases lay between the germline ends. The germline V gene has CDR1 SGHRS and CDR2 YFSETQ. The chain's CDR3 is CASSPGHPYTDTQYF. The CDR3 DNA sequence: TGCGCCAGCAGCCCGGGACACCCATACACAGATACGCAGTATTTT. The variable domain in full, completed from reference TRBV5-1 and TRBJ2-3, reads KAGVTQTPRYLIKTRGQQVTLSCSPISGHRSVSWYQQTPGQGLQFLFEYFSETQRNKGNFPGRFSGRQFSNSRSEMNVSTLELGDSALYLCASSPGHPYTDTQYFGPGTRLTVL.